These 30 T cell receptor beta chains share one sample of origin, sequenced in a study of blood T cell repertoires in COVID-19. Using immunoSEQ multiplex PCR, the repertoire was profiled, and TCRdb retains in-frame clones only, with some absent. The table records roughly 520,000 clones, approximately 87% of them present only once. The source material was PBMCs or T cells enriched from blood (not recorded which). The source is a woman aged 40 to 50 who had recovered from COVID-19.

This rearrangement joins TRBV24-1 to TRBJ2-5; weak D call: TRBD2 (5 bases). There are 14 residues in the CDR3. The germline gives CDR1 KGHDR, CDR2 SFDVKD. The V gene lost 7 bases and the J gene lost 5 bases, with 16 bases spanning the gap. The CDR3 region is CATRDRAPGETQYF. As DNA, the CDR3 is TGTGCCACCAGGGACCGCGCACCGGGGGAGACCCAGTACTTC.

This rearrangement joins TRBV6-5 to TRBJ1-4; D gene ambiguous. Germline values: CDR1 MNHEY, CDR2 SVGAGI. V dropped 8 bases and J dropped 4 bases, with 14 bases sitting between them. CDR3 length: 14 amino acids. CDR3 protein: CASARAGLNEKLFF. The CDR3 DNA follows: TGTGCCAGCGCGAGAGCAGGCCTTAATGAAAAACTGTTTTTT.

CDR3: CASSLDRVLPNAYEQYF. The CDR3 DNA reads as TGTGCCAGCAGCTTAGATCGAGTCCTACCGAATGCCTACGAGCAGTACTTC. V gene TRBV11-3 combines with J gene TRBJ2-7; D is uncertain. This CDR3 contains 17 residues. CDR1 SGHNT and CDR2 YENEEA come from the germline V gene. Trimming pared 0 bases from V and 2 bases from J, leaving 17 bases between. Full variable domain (rest looked up from reference TRBV11-3 and TRBJ2-7): EAGVVQSPRYKIIEKKQPVAFWCNPISGHNTLYWYLQNLGQGPELLIRYENEEAVDDSQLPKDRFSAERLKGVDSTLKIQPAELGDSAVYLCASSLDRVLPNAYEQYFGPGTRLTVT.

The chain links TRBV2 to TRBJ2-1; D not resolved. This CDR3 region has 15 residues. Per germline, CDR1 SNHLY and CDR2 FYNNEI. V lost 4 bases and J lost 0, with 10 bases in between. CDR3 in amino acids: CASSVTVSSYNEQFF. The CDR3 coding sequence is TGTGCCAGCAGTGTGACTGTGAGCTCCTACAATGAGCAGTTCTTC.

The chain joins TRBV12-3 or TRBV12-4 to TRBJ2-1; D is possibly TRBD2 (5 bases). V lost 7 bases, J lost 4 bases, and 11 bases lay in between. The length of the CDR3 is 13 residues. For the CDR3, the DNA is TGTGCCAGCATCAGGACGGGATACAATGAGCAGTTCTTC. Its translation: CASIRTGYNEQFF.

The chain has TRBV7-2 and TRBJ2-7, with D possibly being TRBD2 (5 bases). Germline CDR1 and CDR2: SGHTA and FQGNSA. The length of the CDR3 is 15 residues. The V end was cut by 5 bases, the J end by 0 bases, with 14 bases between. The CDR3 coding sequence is TGTGCCAGCAGCCTATCGGATGCGGGCTCCTACGAGCAGTACTTC. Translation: CASSLSDAGSYEQYF.

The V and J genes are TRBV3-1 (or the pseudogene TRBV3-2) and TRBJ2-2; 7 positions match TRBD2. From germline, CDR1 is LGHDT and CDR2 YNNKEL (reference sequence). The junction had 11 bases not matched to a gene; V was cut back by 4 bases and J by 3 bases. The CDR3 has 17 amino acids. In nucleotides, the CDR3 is TGTGCCAGCAGCCCGAAGGCCAGCGGGACCCACACCGGGGAGCTGTTTTTT. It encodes CASSPKASGTHTGELFF.

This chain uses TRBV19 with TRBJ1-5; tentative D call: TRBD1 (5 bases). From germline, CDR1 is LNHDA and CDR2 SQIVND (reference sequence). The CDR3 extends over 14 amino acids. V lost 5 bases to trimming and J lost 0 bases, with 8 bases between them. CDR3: CASSGGSSNQPQHF. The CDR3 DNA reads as TGTGCCAGTAGTGGGGGGAGTAGCAATCAGCCCCAGCATTTT.

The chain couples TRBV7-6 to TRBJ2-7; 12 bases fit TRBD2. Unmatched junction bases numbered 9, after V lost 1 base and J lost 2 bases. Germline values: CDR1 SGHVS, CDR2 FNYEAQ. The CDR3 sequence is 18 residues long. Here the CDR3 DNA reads TGTGCCAGCAGCTTAGTTCCGGGGACTAGCGGGCGTACCTACGAGCAGTACTTC. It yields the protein CASSLVPGTSGRTYEQYF.

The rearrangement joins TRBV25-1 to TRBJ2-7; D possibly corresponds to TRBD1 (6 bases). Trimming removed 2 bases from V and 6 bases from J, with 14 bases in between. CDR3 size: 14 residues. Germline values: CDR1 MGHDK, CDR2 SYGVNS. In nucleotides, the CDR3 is TGTGCCAGCAGTGAACTTCAGGGGCCGGGCGAGCAGTACTTC. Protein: CASSELQGPGEQYF.

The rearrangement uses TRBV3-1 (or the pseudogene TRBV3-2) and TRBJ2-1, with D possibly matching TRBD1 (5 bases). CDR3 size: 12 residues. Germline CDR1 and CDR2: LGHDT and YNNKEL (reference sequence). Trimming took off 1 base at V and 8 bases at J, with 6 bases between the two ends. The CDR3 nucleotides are TGTGCCAGCAGCCAAGGGGGCGATGAGCAGTTCTTC. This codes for CASSQGGDEQFF.

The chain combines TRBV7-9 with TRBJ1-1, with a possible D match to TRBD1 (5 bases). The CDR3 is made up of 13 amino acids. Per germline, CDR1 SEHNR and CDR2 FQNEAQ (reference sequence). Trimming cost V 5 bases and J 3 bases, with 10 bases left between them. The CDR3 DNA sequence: TGTGCCAGCAGCACCACAGGAGACACTGAAGCTTTCTTT. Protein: CASSTTGDTEAFF.

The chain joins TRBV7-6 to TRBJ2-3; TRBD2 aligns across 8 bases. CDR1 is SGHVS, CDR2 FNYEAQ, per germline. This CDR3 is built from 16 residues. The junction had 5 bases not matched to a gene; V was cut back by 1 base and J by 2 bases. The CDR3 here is CASSLDASGFTDTQYF. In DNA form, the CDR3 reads TGTGCCAGCAGCTTAGATGCTAGCGGGTTCACAGATACGCAGTATTTT. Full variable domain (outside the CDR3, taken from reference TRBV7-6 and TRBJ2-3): GAGVSQSPRYKVTKRGQDVALRCDPISGHVSLYWYRQALGQGPEFLTYFNYEAQQDKSGLPNDRFSAERPEGSISTLTIQRTEQRDSAMYRCASSLDASGFTDTQYFGPGTRLTVL.

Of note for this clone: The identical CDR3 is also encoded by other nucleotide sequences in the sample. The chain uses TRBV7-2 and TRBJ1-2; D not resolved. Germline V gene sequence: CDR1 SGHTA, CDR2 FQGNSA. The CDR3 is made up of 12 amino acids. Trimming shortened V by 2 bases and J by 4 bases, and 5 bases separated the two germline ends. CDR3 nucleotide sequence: TGTGCCAGCAGCTTATCAGGCTATGGCTACACCTTC. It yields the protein CASSLSGYGYTF.

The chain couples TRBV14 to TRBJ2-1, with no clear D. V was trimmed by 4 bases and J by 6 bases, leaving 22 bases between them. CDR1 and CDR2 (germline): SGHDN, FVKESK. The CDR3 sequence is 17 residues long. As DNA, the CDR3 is TGTGCCAGCAGCCCTCATATCGGAGCCTCATTATCCAATGAGCAGTTCTTC. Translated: CASSPHIGASLSNEQFF.

This CDR3 reads CASSLVQPTGDQGYTF. In DNA form, the CDR3 reads TGTGCCAGCAGCTTGGTCCAACCGACAGGGGATCAGGGCTACACCTTC. The chain employs TRBV5-8 and TRBJ1-2, with 8 positions matching TRBD1. V trimming: 0 bases; J trimming: 8 bases; junction bases outside the gene matches: 12. CDR3 length: 16 residues. Germline CDR1 is SGHTS and CDR2 is YDEGEE.

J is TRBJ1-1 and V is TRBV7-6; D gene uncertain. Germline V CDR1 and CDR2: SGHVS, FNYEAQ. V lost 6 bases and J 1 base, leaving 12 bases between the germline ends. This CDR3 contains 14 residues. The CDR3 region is CASSPWAENTEAFF. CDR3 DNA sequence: TGTGCCAGCAGTCCTTGGGCAGAGAACACTGAAGCTTTCTTT.

The CDR3: CASSQDLRAGWYEQYF. CDR3 sequence (DNA): TGCGCCAGCAGCCAAGACCTCCGGGCGGGATGGTACGAGCAGTACTTC. The chain employs TRBV4-1 and TRBJ2-7, with D possibly being TRBD2 (6 bases). Germline V gives CDR1 MGHRA, CDR2 YSYEKL. Trimming stripped 0 bases from V and 4 bases from J, with 16 bases between. The CDR3 spans 16 residues.

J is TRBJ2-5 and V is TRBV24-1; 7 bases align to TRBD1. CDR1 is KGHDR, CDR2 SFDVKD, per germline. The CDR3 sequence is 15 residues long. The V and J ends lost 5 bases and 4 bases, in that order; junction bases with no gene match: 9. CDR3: CATSAVTGAGETQYF. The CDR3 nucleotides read TGTGCCACCAGTGCCGTAACAGGGGCAGGAGAGACCCAGTACTTC.

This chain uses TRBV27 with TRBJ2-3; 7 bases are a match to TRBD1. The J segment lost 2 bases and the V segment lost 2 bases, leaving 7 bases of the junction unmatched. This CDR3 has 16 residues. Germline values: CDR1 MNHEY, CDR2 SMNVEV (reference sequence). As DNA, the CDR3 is TGTGCCAGCAGTTTAAACCGACAGGGACCCACAGATACGCAGTATTTT. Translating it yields CASSLNRQGPTDTQYF.

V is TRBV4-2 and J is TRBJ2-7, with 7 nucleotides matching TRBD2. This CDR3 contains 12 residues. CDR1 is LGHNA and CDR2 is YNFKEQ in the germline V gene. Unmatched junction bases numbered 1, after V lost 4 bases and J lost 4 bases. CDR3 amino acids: CASSPGGYEQYF. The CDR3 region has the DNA TGTGCCAGCAGCCCCGGGGGGTACGAGCAGTACTTC.

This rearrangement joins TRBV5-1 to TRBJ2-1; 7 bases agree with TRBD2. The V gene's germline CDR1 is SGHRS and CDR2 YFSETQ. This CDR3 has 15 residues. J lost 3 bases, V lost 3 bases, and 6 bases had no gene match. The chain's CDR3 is CASSSSSGRYNEQFF. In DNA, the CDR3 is TGCGCCAGCAGCTCCTCTAGCGGCCGCTACAATGAGCAGTTCTTC.

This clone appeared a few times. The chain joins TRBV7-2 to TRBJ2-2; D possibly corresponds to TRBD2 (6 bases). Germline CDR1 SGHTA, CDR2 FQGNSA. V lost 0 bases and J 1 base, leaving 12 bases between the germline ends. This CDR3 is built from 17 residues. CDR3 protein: CASSLAPVRGNTGELFF. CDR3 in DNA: TGTGCCAGCAGCTTAGCACCTGTGCGGGGGAACACCGGGGAGCTGTTTTTT.

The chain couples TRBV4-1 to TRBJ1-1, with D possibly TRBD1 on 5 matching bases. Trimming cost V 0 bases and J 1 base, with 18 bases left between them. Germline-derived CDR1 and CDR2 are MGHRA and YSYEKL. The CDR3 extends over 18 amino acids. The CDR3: CASSQDSGFRSWNTEAFF. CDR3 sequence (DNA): TGCGCCAGCAGCCAAGATTCAGGGTTTAGGAGTTGGAACACTGAAGCTTTCTTT.

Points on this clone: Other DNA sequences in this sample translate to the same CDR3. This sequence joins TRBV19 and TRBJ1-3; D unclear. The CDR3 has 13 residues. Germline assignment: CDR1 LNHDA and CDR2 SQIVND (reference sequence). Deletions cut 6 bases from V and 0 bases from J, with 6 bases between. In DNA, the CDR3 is TGTGCCAGTAGCAGGTACTCTGGAAACACCATATATTTT. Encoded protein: CASSRYSGNTIYF. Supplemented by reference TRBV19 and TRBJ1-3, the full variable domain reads DGGITQSPKYLFRKEGQNVTLSCEQNLNHDAMYWYRQDPGQGLRLIYYSQIVNDFQKGDIAEGYSVSREKKESFPLTVTSAQKNPTAFYLCASSRYSGNTIYFGEGSWLTVV.

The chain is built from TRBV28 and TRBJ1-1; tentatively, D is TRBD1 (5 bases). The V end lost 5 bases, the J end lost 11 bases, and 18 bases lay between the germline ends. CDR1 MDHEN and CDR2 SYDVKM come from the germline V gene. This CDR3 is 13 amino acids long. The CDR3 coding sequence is TGTGCCAGCAGTCCCGGCGGGGGAAGCGGGGCTTTCTTT. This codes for CASSPGGGSGAFF.

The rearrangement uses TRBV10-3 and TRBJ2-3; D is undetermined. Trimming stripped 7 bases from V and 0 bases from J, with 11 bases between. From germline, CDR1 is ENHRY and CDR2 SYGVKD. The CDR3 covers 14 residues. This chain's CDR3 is CAITPQLSTDTQYF. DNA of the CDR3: TGTGCCATCACCCCGCAACTTAGCACAGATACGCAGTATTTT.

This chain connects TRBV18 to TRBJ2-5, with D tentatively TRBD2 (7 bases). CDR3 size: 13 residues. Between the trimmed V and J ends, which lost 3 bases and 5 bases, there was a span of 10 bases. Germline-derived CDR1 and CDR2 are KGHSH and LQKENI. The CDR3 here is CASSPPGGETQYF. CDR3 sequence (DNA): TGTGCCAGCTCACCCCCGGGGGGCGAGACCCAGTACTTC. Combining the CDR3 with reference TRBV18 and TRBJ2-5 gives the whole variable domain NAGVMQNPRHLVRRRGQEARLRCSPMKGHSHVYWYRQLPEEGLKFMVYLQKENIIDESGMPKERFSAEFPKEGPSILRIQQVVRGDSAAYFCASSPPGGETQYFGPGTRLLVL.

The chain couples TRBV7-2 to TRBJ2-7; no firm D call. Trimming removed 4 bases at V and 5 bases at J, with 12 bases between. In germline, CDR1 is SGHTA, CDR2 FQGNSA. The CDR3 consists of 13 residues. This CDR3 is CASSSHRSNEQYF. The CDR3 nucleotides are TGTGCCAGCAGCTCCCATCGCTCTAACGAGCAGTACTTC. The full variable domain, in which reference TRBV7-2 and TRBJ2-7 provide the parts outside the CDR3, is GAGVSQSPSNKVTEKGKDVELRCDPISGHTALYWYRQSLGQGLEFLIYFQGNSAPDKSGLPSDRFSAERTGGSVSTLTIQRTQQEDSAVYLCASSSHRSNEQYFGPGTRLTVT.

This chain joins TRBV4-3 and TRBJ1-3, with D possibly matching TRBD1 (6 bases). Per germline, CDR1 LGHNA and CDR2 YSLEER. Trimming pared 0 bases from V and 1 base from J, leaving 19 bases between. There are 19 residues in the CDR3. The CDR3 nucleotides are TGCGCCAGCAGCCAAGAAACGACAGGTTGGGGCCAATCTGGAAACACCATATATTTT. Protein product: CASSQETTGWGQSGNTIYF.